Listed below are T cell receptor beta chains from one sample, sequenced in a study of human T cells and chemical hapten exposure. MiXCR, applied by TCRdb to the RACE reads, yields one record per CDR3 protein. This sample has over 100,000 distinct CDR3 sequences, with roughly a tenth found just once. The sequencing here drew on whole blood, taken in connection with sensitization to the hapten diphenylcyclopropenone (DPC). The receptors derive from a woman aged 40 to 50 with alopecia areata. Some clones in this sample may be carry-over from other donors' samples. CDR3s include the opening cysteine and the closing phenylalanine or tryptophan.

v_call cdr3_aa
TRBV11-2 CASTARGGSSYNSPLHF
TRBV6-6 CASSSATTGTVNYGYTF
TRBV23-1 CASSQSRRQFSNSYNSPLHF
TRBV5-4 CASSIDSNEQFF
TRBV18 CASSLDRGSYEQYF
TRBV4-3 CASSQDPRQGSGYTF
TRBV11-2 CASSLTDRAGNTIYF
TRBV29-1 CSSGGGGNYGYTF
TRBV15 CATSGPPGGNTEAFF
TRBV10-3 CAIRGGNTNTGELFF
TRBV11-2 CASSTHPVGGATDTQYF
TRBV24-1 CATSEAGGPDEQFF
TRBV6-5 CASSSRGIEETQYF
TRBV12-3/TRBV12-4 CASSLSGFTEAFF
TRBV6-2/TRBV6-3 CACSFGGGTEVFF
TRBV20-1 CSARDPGSSNTEAFF
TRBV5-1 CASSYGQEGYTF
TRBV4-3 CASSQDSAGDPDTQYF
TRBV27 CASSDRTDTQYF
TRBV14 CASSGRGDQPQHF
TRBV4-2 CASPGGPNTQYF
TRBV28 CASNVLTDTQYF
TRBV3-1 CASSQVPGDYGYTF
TRBV18 CASSPNRDSSYNEQFF
TRBV18 CASSPPSLGGRGYTF
TRBV18 CASSSDGQNTEAFF
TRBV25-1 CASSIISSEQYF
TRBV3-1 CASSRGTENGYTF
TRBV2 CASSVERGRSTDTQYF
TRBV20-1 CSARDLVTYEQYF
TRBV5-1 CASSAGTQETQYF
TRBV7-6 CASSLEVDSSYEQYF
TRBV7-2 CASGGGHEQFF
TRBV7-2 CASSLVPRTVYGYTF
TRBV7-9 CASSPPGTGAGGYTF
TRBV7-2 CASSLVLAAANYGYTF
TRBV18 CASSPTLGRDNSPLHF
TRBV19 CASSISGSLIYGYTF
TRBV7-2 CASSPGQSFLNEQFF
TRBV7-2 CASSVTGGMSYYEQYF
TRBV5-1 CASSFNSRSAGELFF
TRBV6-6 CASSRLAGGGTDTQYF
TRBV11-2 CASSPLGQTTDTQYF
TRBV6-4 CASSPTEIGGYGYTF
TRBV18 CASSPSTDRTYEQYF
TRBV28 CASSLLPTGSTEAFF
TRBV3-1 CASSVLGGGNNEQFF